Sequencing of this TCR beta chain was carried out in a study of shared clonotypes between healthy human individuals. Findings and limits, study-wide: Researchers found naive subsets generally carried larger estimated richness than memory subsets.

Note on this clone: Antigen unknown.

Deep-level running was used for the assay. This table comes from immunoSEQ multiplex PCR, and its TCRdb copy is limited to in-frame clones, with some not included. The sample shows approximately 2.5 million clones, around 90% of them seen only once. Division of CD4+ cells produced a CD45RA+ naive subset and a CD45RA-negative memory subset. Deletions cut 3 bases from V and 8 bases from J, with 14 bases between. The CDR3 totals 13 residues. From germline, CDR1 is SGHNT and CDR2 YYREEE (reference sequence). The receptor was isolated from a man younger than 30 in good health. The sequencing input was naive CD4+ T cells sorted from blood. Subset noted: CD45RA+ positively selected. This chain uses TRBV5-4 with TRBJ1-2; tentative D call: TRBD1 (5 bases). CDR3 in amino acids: CASSWAGTGGYTF. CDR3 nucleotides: TGTGCCAGCAGCTGGGCCGGGACGGGAGGCTACACCTTC.